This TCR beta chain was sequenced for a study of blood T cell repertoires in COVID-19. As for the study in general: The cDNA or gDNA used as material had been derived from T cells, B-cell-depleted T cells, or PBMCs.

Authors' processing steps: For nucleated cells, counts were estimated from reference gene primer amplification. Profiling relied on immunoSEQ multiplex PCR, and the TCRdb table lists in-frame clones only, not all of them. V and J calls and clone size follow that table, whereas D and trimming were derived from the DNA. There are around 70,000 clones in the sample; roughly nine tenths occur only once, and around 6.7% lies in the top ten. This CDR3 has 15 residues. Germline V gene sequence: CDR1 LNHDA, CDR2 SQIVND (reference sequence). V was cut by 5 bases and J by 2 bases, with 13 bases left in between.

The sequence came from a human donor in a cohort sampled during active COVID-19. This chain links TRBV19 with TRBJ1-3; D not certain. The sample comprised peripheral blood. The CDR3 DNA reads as TGTGCCAGTAGTTATAGTGGGAGGACTGGAAACACCATATATTTT. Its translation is CASSYSGRTGNTIYF. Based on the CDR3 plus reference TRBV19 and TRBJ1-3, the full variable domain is DGGITQSPKYLFRKEGQNVTLSCEQNLNHDAMYWYRQDPGQGLRLIYYSQIVNDFQKGDIAEGYSVSREKKESFPLTVTSAQKNPTAFYLCASSYSGRTGNTIYFGEGSWLTVV.